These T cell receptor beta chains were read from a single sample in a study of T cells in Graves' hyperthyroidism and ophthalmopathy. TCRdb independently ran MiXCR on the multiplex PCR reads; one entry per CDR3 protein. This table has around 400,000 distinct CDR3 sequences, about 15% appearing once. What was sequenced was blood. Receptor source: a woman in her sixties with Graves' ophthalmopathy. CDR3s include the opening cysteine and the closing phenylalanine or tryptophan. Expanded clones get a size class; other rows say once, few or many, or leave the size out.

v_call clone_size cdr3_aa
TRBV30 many CALEGQRATDTQYF
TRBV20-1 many CSASRVGRRETQYF
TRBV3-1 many CASSLRTGANTGELFF
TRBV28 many CASSRLRNTEAFF
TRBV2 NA CASSEQGRQEKLFF
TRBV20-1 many CSARALHRAQETQYF
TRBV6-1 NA CASRQGNEKLFF
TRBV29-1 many CSTVASPGETQYF
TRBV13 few CASSLAGGGRVYEQFF
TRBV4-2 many CASSHTGGFTNYGYTF
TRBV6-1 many CASRGVGGQPQHF
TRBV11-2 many CASSYLGLAYNEQFF
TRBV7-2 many CASSQGLVAQEQFF
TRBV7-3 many CASSPGLVVDTQYF
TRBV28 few CASRKTGGLEKLFF
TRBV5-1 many CASSLMRGLQETQYF
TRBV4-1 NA CASSLTGAGEETQYF
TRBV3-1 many CASSQEGSQPQHF
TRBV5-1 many CASSLVSGAMNTEAFF
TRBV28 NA CASSARGRTTEAFF
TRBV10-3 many CAVGAGLRETQYF